This TCR beta chain was observed in a study of metastatic and nonmetastatic thyroid tumors (dated by TCRdb to 2020 to 2022). Study-wide context: Repertoires from peripheral blood and from tumor or nodule tissue samples of malignant and benign thyroid patients were compared. The investigation overall reported the following: TCR beta diversity was reported as significantly higher in malignant tumors than in benign nodules, in both blood and tumor samples.

Concerning this clone: The antigen it recognizes is unknown. No much larger clonotype is one base removed from it; base qualities were not supplied.

None of the patients had been given any treatment before thyroid surgery. Using T-cell receptor beta sequencing, the researchers looked back retrospectively at clinical samples from patients, gathered between about 2012 and 2018. The CDR3 measures 18 amino acids from cysteine to phenylalanine. Only the CDR3 region is kept as DNA, spanning 54 bases read in frame from base 1. The germline V gene supplies CDR1 KGHDR and CDR2 SFDVKD. Trimming takes 3 bases off V and 4 bases off J; junction bases not matched to a gene: 7. The method behind the library was PCR. Sequencing was performed on an Illumina HiSeq 4000. The TCR beta-chain CDR3 region of each patient was profiled by high-throughput sequencing. The paper's processing steps were these. A classifier to discriminate distant-metastatic papillary thyroid cancer patients was built from CDR3 differences across clinicopathological groups. To measure repertoire diversity the researchers used the Shannon index, while the Morisita-Horn index served to gauge how similar the tumor and blood repertoires were. TCRdb's own reprocessing of the public reads used fastp at Q25 and MiXCR and kept productive beta chains. These V and J calls originate from TCRdb's pipeline instead of the authors' own analysis. Present in this sample are more than 8,500 clones, approximately 30% of which were seen just once. The ten largest clonotypes hold around 13% of the sample.

The sequence is built from TRBV24-1 and TRBJ2-6, with 11 middle bases fitting TRBD1. The sequence derives from a female donor with papillary thyroid cancer or a benign thyroid nodule (not recorded which). Some clones in this sample may be carry-over from other donors' samples. Sequencing was done on a sample of adjacent normal tissue. For the CDR3, the sequence is CATSDTGTGGPGANVLTF. At the DNA level, the sequence is TGTGCCACCAGTGATACCGGGACAGGGGGTCCCGGGGCCAACGTCCTGACTTTC.